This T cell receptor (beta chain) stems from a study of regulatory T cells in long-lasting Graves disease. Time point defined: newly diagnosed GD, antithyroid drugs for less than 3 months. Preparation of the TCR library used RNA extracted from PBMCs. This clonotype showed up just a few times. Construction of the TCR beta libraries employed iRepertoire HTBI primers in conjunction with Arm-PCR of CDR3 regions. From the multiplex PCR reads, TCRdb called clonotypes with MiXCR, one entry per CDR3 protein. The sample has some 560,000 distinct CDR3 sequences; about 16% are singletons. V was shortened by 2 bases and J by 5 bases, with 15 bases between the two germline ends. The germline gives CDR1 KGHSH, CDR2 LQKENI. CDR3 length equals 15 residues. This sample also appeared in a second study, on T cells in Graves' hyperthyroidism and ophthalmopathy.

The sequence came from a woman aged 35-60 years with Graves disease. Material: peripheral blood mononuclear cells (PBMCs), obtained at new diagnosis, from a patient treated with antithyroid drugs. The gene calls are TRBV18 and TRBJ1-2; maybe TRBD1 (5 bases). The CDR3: CASSPSGDPQYGYTF. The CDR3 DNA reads TGTGCCAGCTCACCATCGGGGGACCCGCAATATGGCTACACCTTC.